The 30 T cell receptor beta chains below come from one sample, sequenced in a study of human T cells and chemical hapten exposure. A single record per CDR3 protein comes from TCRdb applying MiXCR to the RACE reads. The sample has some 120,000 distinct CDR3 sequences; 9.5% to 13% are singletons. As for time point: patch test 1, 2 weeks after DPC sensitization. Treatment meaning: therapeutic diphenylcyclopropenone sensitization with weekly scalp DPC. Sequenced material: whole blood, taken in connection with sensitization to the hapten diphenylcyclopropenone (DPC). Receptors were obtained from a woman between 45 and 65 years old with alopecia areata. Some clones in this sample may be carry-over from other donors' samples.

This clonotype showed up just a few times. The chain recombines TRBV12-3 or TRBV12-4 with TRBJ1-1; the D is unclear. The CDR3 runs to 14 residues. V shed 5 bases and J shed 3 bases, with 13 bases lying between them. CDR3 nucleotide sequence: TGTGCCAGCAGTGCCGGGAGAAGTTACACTGAAGCTTTCTTT. Its translation is CASSAGRSYTEAFF.

This clonotype was observed many times. The chain has TRBV20-1 and TRBJ2-5, with D perhaps TRBD1 (5 bases). CDR3 length: 14 residues. CDR1 DFQATT and CDR2 SNEGSKA come from the germline V gene (reference sequence). Deletions cut 0 bases from V and 0 bases from J, with 8 bases between. The CDR3: CSARDSRDQETQYF. The CDR3, as DNA: TGCAGTGCTAGAGACAGCAGGGACCAAGAGACCCAGTACTTC.

Only one count was recorded for this clonotype. A much bigger clone sits one base away, suggesting this may be a read error. This rearrangement joins TRBV20-1 to TRBJ2-2; D gene ambiguous. The V gene's germline CDR1 is DFQATT and CDR2 SNEGSKA (reference sequence). CDR3 length: 15 residues. The CDR3 loop is CGARGIQKNTGELFF. As DNA, the CDR3 is TGCGGTGCTAGAGGCATACAGAAGAACACCGGGGAGCTGTTTTTT.

This clonotype has at least ten counts. This chain connects TRBV20-1 to TRBJ2-3; TRBD2 aligns across 7 bases. The CDR3 consists of 14 residues. Germline CDR1 reads DFQATT; CDR2 reads SNEGSKA (reference sequence). The J segment lost 6 bases and the V segment lost 3 bases, leaving 9 bases of the junction unmatched. CDR3 region: CSARDSRGGDTQYF. The CDR3 DNA reads TGCAGTGCTAGGGACTCGAGGGGAGGGGATACGCAGTATTTT.

This clonotype appeared many times. The V and J genes are TRBV7-6 and TRBJ1-1; D call uncertain. Germline V lookup: CDR1 SGHVS, CDR2 FNYEAQ. V lost 5 bases and J lost 7, with 11 bases in between. The CDR3 consists of 12 residues. The CDR3 is CASSPLTLEAFF. In DNA form, the CDR3 reads TGTGCCAGCAGCCCTCTGACTCTTGAAGCTTTCTTT. Drawing the rest from reference TRBV7-6 and TRBJ1-1, the complete variable domain is GAGVSQSPRYKVTKRGQDVALRCDPISGHVSLYWYRQALGQGPEFLTYFNYEAQQDKSGLPNDRFSAERPEGSISTLTIQRTEQRDSAMYRCASSPLTLEAFFGQGTRLTVV.

The J gene is TRBJ2-7, the V gene TRBV28, with D unclear. Trimming removed 5 bases from V and 3 bases from J, with 11 bases in between. CDR1 MDHEN and CDR2 SYDVKM come from the germline V gene. CDR3 length: 13 amino acids. As DNA, the CDR3 is TGTGCCAGCAGTATACAGAGCCTCTACGAGCAGTACTTC. Translating gives CASSIQSLYEQYF.

This clonotype has just a few counts. This chain links TRBV6-2 or TRBV6-3 with TRBJ2-7; TRBD1 agrees at 7 bases. The CDR3 runs to 11 residues. Trimming at V came to 8 bases and at J to 5 bases, leaving 3 bases not matched to a gene. CDR1 is MNHEY, CDR2 SVGEGT, per germline. The CDR3 sequence: CASLQGHEQYF. The CDR3 region has the DNA TGTGCCAGCCTACAGGGGCACGAGCAGTACTTC.

This clonotype was seen repeatedly, ten times or more. The chain links TRBV10-1 to TRBJ1-5; TRBD1 agrees at 7 bases. The V segment lost 6 bases and the J segment 2 bases; nucleotides outside the gene matches: 16. Looked up from germline, CDR1 is WNHNN and CDR2 is SYGVQD (reference sequence). CDR3 size: 18 residues. CDR3 nucleotides: TGCGCCAGCAGAGAGACAGGGAAAGTGACTCGGGGCAATCAGCCCCAGCATTTT. Residues: CASRETGKVTRGNQPQHF.

At least ten counts were recorded for this clonotype. The J gene is TRBJ2-7, the V gene TRBV27, with TRBD2 matching 9 bases. V gave up 5 bases and J gave up 4 bases; unmatched junction bases: 9. This CDR3 contains 15 residues. CDR1 and CDR2 from the germline V gene are MNHEY and SMNVEV (reference sequence). CDR3 sequence: CASSPRNSGGYEQYF. The CDR3 nucleotides read TGTGCCAGCAGTCCCCGCAATAGCGGGGGTTACGAGCAGTACTTC.

This clonotype was seen a few times. V and J are TRBV29-1 and TRBJ2-1, with D possibly matching TRBD2 (5 bases). With 2 bases removed from V and 6 bases from J, the gap between germline ends came to 8 bases. This CDR3 comprises 12 residues. Germline V gives CDR1 SQVTM, CDR2 ANQGSEA. CDR3 loop: CSVETSGNEQFF. Here the CDR3 DNA reads TGCAGCGTTGAAACGAGCGGCAATGAGCAGTTCTTC.

This clonotype showed up just a few times. The rearrangement joins TRBV4-3 to TRBJ1-1, with D hard to call. The CDR3 is 13 amino acids. From germline, CDR1 is LGHNA and CDR2 YSLEER. V lost 2 bases and J 5 bases, leaving 9 bases between the germline ends. The CDR3 bases are TGCGCCAGCAGCCAAAGAGGGTTGACTGAAGCTTTCTTT. This sequence encodes CASSQRGLTEAFF.

The chain is built from TRBV11-1 and TRBJ2-7; TRBD1 might be the D (6 bases). V lost 6 bases and J 0 bases, leaving 15 bases between the germline ends. This CDR3 comprises 15 residues. Germline CDR1 reads SGHAT; CDR2 reads FQDESV (reference sequence). CDR3 residues: CASRRNRDNSYEQYF. CDR3 bases: TGTGCCAGCAGACGTAACCGGGACAACTCCTACGAGCAGTACTTC. The full variable domain, its missing parts supplied by reference TRBV11-1 and TRBJ2-7, is EAEVAQSPRYKITEKSQAVAFWCDPISGHATLYWYRQILGQGPELLVQFQDESVVDDSQLPKDRFSAERLKGVDSTLKIQPAELGDSAMYLCASRRNRDNSYEQYFGPGTRLTVT.

This clonotype has only a few counts. The chain joins TRBV29-1 to TRBJ1-1; D is unclear. This CDR3 contains 14 residues. Germline values: CDR1 SQVTM, CDR2 ANQGSEA. Trimming pared 7 bases from V and 6 bases from J, leaving 21 bases between. The CDR3 reads CSAQYFVIGPEAFF. The CDR3 bases are TGCAGCGCCCAATACTTCGTAATTGGTCCTGAAGCTTTCTTT.

The chain has TRBV6-6 and TRBJ1-5, with D unresolved. In germline, CDR1 is MNHNY, CDR2 SVGAGI (reference sequence). This CDR3 spans 17 amino acids. The ends were cut back, 4 bases at V and 7 bases at J, with 23 bases in the middle. The DNA for the CDR3 is TGTGCCAGCAGTTTGCCCCCTCTAGGAAGGGCAGGACAGCCCCAGCATTTT. Residues: CASSLPPLGRAGQPQHF.

The chain joins TRBV2 to TRBJ2-7; 12 bases agree with TRBD1. Germline CDR1 is SNHLY and CDR2 is FYNNEI. The CDR3 is made up of 13 amino acids. The J segment lost 7 bases and the V segment lost 8 bases, leaving 6 bases of the junction unmatched. The CDR3 protein is CASRDRGRWEQYF. CDR3 nucleotides: TGTGCCAGCCGGGACAGGGGGCGTTGGGAGCAGTACTTC.

This clonotype came up many times. One junction end does not reproduce the germline sequence, and a read error may be involved. The genes are TRBV6-5 and TRBJ1-4; D possibly corresponds to TRBD1 (5 bases). The germline gives CDR1 MNHEY, CDR2 SVGAGI. The CDR3 loop spans 16 amino acids. In DNA form, the CDR3 reads TGTGCCAGCAGTAACTCAGGGAGACAAACTAATGAAAAACTGTTTTTT. Its translation: CASSNSGRQTNEKLFF.

This clonotype was recorded at least ten times. The chain is built from TRBV2 and TRBJ2-3; no clear D. Per germline, CDR1 SNHLY and CDR2 FYNNEI. V lost 6 bases to trimming and J lost 6 bases, with 13 bases between them. This CDR3 is 13 amino acids long. The CDR3 loop reads CASRVGFADTQYF. The CDR3 nucleotides read TGTGCCAGCAGGGTGGGATTCGCGGATACGCAGTATTTT.

This clonotype has a handful of counts. The chain carries TRBV6-5 and TRBJ2-7; 7 nucleotides match TRBD2. The length of the CDR3 is 12 residues. With 0 bases clipped from V and 9 bases from J, the junction kept 2 bases outside the gene matches. Looked up from germline, CDR1 is MNHEY and CDR2 is SVGAGI. CDR3 loop: CASSYSGGTQYF. DNA of the CDR3: TGTGCCAGCAGTTACTCCGGGGGGACGCAGTACTTC.

This clonotype occurred a few times. V and J are TRBV15 and TRBJ2-5; D not resolved. Trimming cost V 3 bases and J 0 bases, with 5 bases left between them. Germline CDR1 is LNHNV and CDR2 is YYDKDF (reference sequence). The CDR3 contains 13 residues. The CDR3 DNA reads TGTGCCACCAGCAGGAGGTACCAAGAGACCCAGTACTTC. Its protein product is CATSRRYQETQYF.

The table lists this clonotype with a few counts. The gene calls are TRBV20-1 and TRBJ2-1, with D uncertain. The CDR3 is 14 residues long. Germline lookup yields CDR1 DFQATT and CDR2 SNEGSKA (reference sequence). V lost 3 bases and J 0 bases, leaving 9 bases between the germline ends. CDR3 loop: CSASVVSSYNEQFF. For the CDR3, the DNA is TGCAGTGCTAGTGTGGTGAGCTCCTACAATGAGCAGTTCTTC.

This clonotype was found a few times. The chain carries TRBV28 and TRBJ1-6, with 7 bases that match TRBD1. The V gene's germline CDR1 is MDHEN and CDR2 SYDVKM. The CDR3 sequence is 15 residues long. The V gene end was trimmed by 7 bases and the J gene end by 9 bases; junction bases not matched to a gene: 12. CDR3 region: CASTRVGGLTSPLHF. In DNA form, the CDR3 reads TGTGCCAGCACTCGAGTAGGGGGCCTTACTTCACCCCTCCACTTT.

There are many counts of this clonotype. The CDR3: CASGAQETQYF. CDR3 nucleotides: TGTGCCAGCGGGGCCCAAGAGACCCAGTACTTC. This sequence joins TRBV2 and TRBJ2-5; possible D gene TRBD1, 5 bases. Trimming took 8 bases from V and 1 from J, leaving 5 bases between them. The CDR3 loop spans 11 amino acids. Germline CDR1 and CDR2: SNHLY and FYNNEI.

This clonotype was recorded only once. Given the absence of the conserved phenylalanine or tryptophan at the CDR3 end, a read error is likely. The V and J genes are TRBV3-1 and TRBJ1-2; 8 bases fit TRBD1. Per germline, CDR1 LGHDT and CDR2 YNNKEL (reference sequence). The CDR3 is 17 amino acids. Losses at the gene ends were 1 base for V and 8 bases for J; bases not matched to a gene: 15. The CDR3 is CASSQGWARQGSSGYTI. Written as DNA, the CDR3 is TGTGCCAGCAGCCAAGGCTGGGCGAGACAGGGGTCGAGCGGCTACACCATC.

This clonotype was recorded a few times. This rearrangement joins TRBV7-6 to TRBJ2-1; 7 bases align to TRBD2. The ends lost 3 bases at V and 5 bases at J; junction bases unmatched: 4. Germline V CDR1 and CDR2: SGHVS, FNYEAQ. The CDR3 sequence is 14 residues long. CDR3 in amino acids: CASSLGGSNNEQFF. In DNA form, the CDR3 reads TGTGCCAGCAGCTTGGGCGGGAGTAACAATGAGCAGTTCTTC. Complete variable domain (other parts from reference TRBV7-6 and TRBJ2-1): GAGVSQSPRYKVTKRGQDVALRCDPISGHVSLYWYRQALGQGPEFLTYFNYEAQQDKSGLPNDRFSAERPEGSISTLTIQRTEQRDSAMYRCASSLGGSNNEQFFGPGTRLTVL.

This clonotype came up many times. J is TRBJ1-4 and V is TRBV3-1; D gene ambiguous. The germline gives CDR1 LGHDT, CDR2 YNNKEL (reference sequence). The CDR3 is 15 amino acids. The V end lost 1 base, the J end lost 4 bases, and 10 bases lay between the germline ends. The DNA of the CDR3 is TGTGCCAGCAGCCAAGCCGGAAGAAGTAATGAAAAACTGTTTTTT. This codes for CASSQAGRSNEKLFF.

The V call is TRBV28, the J call TRBJ2-3; 8 bases are a match to TRBD2. The V segment lost 3 bases and the J segment 5 bases; nucleotides outside the gene matches: 4. This CDR3 region has 14 residues. In germline, CDR1 is MDHEN, CDR2 SYDVKM. The CDR3 loop is CASSFGGAGDTQYF. In DNA, the CDR3 is TGTGCCAGCAGTTTCGGGGGGGCAGGAGATACGCAGTATTTT.

This clonotype occurred many times. This rearrangement joins TRBV6-2 or TRBV6-3 to TRBJ1-2; 10 positions match TRBD1. In germline, CDR1 is MNHEY, CDR2 SVGEGT. The CDR3 runs 14 residues. The V segment lost 8 bases and the J segment 6 bases; nucleotides outside the gene matches: 9. The chain's CDR3 is CASETGQGSHGYTF. CDR3 bases: TGTGCCAGCGAGACGGGACAGGGGAGTCATGGCTACACCTTC.

This chain links TRBV11-2 with TRBJ2-6; 9 bases match TRBD1. The CDR3 runs 18 residues. V lost 6 bases and J lost 4; bases outside the gene matches: 13. Germline CDR1 reads SGHAT; CDR2 reads FQNNGV. The CDR3 coding sequence is TGTGCCAGCAGAGACCGGGACAGGGTTTTGGCGGGGGCCAACGTCCTGACTTTC. This encodes CASRDRDRVLAGANVLTF. The variable domain in full, with the rest retrieved from reference TRBV11-2 and TRBJ2-6, is EAGVAQSPRYKIIEKRQSVAFWCNPISGHATLYWYQQILGQGPKLLIQFQNNGVVDDSQLPKDRFSAERLKGVDSTLKIQPAKLEDSAVYLCASRDRDRVLAGANVLTFGAGSRLTVL.

This clonotype occurred many times. This rearrangement joins TRBV5-1 to TRBJ2-1; D could derive from TRBD1 or TRBD2 (5 bases each). The germline CDR1 and CDR2 sequences are SGHRS and YFSETQ. The CDR3 totals 14 residues. The V and J ends lost 3 bases and 15 bases respectively, with 22 bases between them. As DNA, the CDR3 is TGCGCCAGCAGCTCAGAACCGGGACCCCCATCCGCGTTCTTC. Protein: CASSSEPGPPSAFF.

This clonotype occurred many times. The chain recombines TRBV3-1 with TRBJ2-1; 10 bases fit TRBD2. Germline values: CDR1 LGHDT, CDR2 YNNKEL (reference sequence). The V and J ends lost 4 bases and 5 bases, in that order; junction bases with no gene match: 5. The CDR3 consists of 15 residues. The CDR3 loop reads CASSRTSGADNEQFF. CDR3 nucleotide sequence: TGTGCCAGCAGCCGTACTAGCGGGGCCGACAATGAGCAGTTCTTC.